The present T cell receptor (beta chain) was sequenced within a study of Graves' ophthalmopathy and Graves' hyperthyroidism. Overall study findings and caveats: Ophthalmopathy and stable hyperthyroidism were discriminated by a 13-signature model, with about 90% sensitivity and around 77% specificity. Blood also harbored most expanded thyroid clonotypes above 0.001 frequency.

CDR1 is MNHNS, CDR2 SASEGT, per germline. Trimming at V came to 2 bases and at J to 2 bases, leaving 12 bases not matched to a gene. CDR3 length: 17 amino acids. Absence of ophthalmopathy within 18 months of follow-up defined stable hyperthyroidism. This clonotype was observed many times. The antigen remains undetermined. Amplified material comprised TCR beta CDR3 regions derived from RNA transcripts. The workflow started with a first-round RT-PCR run with HTBI primers and then moved on to a second-round multiplex PCR. TCRdb fed the multiplex PCR reads into MiXCR, producing one record per CDR3 protein. The repertoire holds some 350,000 distinct CDR3 sequences, with approximately 18% as singletons.

The clonotype originates from an adult woman with stable Graves' hyperthyroidism. The sample consisted of peripheral blood. This chain links TRBV6-1 with TRBJ2-7; 7 bases line up with TRBD2. CDR3 amino acids: CASSEKAGPLRAYEQYF. CDR3 nucleotide sequence: TGTGCCAGCAGTGAAAAAGCGGGACCCCTGAGGGCCTACGAGCAGTACTTC.